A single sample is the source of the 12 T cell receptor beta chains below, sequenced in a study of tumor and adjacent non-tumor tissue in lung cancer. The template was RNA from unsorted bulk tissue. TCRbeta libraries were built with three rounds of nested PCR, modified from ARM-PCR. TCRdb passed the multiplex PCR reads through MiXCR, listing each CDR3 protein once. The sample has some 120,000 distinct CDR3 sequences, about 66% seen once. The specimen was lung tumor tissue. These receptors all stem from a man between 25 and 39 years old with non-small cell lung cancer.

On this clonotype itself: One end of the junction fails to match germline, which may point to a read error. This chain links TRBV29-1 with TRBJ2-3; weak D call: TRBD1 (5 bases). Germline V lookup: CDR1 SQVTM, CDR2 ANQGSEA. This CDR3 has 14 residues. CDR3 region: CSVEDLDGTGTQYF. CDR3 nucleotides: TGCAGTGTTGAAGATCTGGACGGTACAGGTACGCAGTATTTT.

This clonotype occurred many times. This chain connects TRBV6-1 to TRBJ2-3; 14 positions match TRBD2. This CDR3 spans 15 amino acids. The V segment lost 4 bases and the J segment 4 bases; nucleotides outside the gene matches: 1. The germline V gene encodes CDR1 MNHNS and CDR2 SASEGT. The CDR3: CASSGTSGGSDTQYF. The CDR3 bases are TGTGCCAGCAGTGGGACTAGCGGGGGGTCAGATACGCAGTATTTT.

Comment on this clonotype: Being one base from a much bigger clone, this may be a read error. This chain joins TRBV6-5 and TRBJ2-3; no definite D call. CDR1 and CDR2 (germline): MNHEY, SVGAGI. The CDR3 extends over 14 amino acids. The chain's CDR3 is CTSSYSSRADTQYF. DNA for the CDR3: TGTACCAGCAGTTACTCCTCTAGGGCGGATACGCAGTATTTT.

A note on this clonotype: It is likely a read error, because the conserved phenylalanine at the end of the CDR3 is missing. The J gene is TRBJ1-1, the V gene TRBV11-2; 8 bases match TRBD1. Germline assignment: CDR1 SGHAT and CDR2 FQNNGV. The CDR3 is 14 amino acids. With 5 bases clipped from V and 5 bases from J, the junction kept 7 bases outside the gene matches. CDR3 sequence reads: CASSPRTGGTEAFS. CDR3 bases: TGTGCCAGCAGCCCCCGAACAGGGGGAACTGAAGCTTTCTCT.

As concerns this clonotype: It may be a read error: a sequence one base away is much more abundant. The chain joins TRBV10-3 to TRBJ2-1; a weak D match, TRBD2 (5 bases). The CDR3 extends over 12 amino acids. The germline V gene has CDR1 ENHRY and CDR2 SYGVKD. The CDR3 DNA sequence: TGTGTCATCAAAGGCCTGAGGGATGAGCAGTTCTTC. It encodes CVIKGLRDEQFF.

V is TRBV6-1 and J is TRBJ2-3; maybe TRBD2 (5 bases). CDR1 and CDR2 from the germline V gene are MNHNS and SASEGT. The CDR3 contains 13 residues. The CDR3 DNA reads TGTACCATCGTGGAGGTTGGCACAGATACGCAGTATTTT. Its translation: CTIVEVGTDTQYF.

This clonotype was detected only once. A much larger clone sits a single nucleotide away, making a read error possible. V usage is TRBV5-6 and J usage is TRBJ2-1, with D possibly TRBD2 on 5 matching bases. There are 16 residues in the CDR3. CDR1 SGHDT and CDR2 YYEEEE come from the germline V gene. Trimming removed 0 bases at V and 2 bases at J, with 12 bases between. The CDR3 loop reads CASSLGTIGTYNEQFF. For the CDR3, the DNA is TGTGCCAGCAGCTTGGGAACTATCGGGACCTACAATGAGCAGTTCTTC.

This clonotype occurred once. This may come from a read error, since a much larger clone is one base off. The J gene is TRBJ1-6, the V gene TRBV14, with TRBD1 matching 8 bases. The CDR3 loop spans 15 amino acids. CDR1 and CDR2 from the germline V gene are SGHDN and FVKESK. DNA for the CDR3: TGTACCAGCAGCACGCTTGGGACAGGTCAATCACCCCTCCACTTT. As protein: CTSSTLGTGQSPLHF.

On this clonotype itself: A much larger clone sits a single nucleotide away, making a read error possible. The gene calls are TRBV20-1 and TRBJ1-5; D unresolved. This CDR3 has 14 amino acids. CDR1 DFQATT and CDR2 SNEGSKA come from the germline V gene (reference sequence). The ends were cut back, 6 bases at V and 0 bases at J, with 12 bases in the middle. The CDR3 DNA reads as TGCAGTGCGCGAGGGCAGTATAGCAATCAGCCCCAGCATTTT. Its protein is CSARGQYSNQPQHF.

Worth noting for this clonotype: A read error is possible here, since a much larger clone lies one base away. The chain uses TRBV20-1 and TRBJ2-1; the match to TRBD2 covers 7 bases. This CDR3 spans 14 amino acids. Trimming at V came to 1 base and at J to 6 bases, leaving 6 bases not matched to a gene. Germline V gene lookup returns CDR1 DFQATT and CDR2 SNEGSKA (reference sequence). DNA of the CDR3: TGCAGTGCTAGAGGGTGGGAGGGAGGCAATGAGCAGTTCTTC. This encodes CSARGWEGGNEQFF.

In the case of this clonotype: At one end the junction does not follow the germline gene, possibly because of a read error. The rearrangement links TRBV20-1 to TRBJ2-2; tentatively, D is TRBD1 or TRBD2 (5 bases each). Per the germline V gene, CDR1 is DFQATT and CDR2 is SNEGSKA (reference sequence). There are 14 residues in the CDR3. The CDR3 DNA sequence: TGCAGTGCTAATCCGGCAGGGTGCACCGGGGAGTTGTTTTTT. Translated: CSANPAGCTGELFF.

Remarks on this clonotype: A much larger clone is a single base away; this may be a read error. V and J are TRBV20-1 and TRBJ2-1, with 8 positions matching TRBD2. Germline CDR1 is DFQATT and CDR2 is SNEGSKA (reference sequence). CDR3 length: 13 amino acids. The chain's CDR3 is CRASWLAGGEQFF. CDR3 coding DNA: TGCAGAGCTAGTTGGCTAGCGGGCGGTGAGCAGTTCTTC.